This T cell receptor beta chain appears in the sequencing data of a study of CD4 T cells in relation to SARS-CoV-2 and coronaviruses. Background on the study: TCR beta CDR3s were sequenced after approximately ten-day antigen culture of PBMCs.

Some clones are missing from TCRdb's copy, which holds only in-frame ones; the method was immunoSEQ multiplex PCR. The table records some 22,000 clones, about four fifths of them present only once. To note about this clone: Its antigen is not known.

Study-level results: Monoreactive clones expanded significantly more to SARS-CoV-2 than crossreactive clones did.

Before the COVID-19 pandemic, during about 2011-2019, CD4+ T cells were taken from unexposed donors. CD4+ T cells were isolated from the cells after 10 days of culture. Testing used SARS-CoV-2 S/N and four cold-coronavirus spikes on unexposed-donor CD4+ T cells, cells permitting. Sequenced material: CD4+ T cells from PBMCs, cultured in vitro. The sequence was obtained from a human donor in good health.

The DNA for the CDR3 is TGTGCCAGCAGTTCTGGACAGGGTGGAGGTCAGGTGAAGGAAAAACTGTTTTTT. Amino acid sequence: CASSSGQGGGQVKEKLFF. J is TRBJ1-4 and V is TRBV28, with 8 nucleotides matching TRBD1. The J segment lost 8 bases and the V segment lost 4 bases, leaving 18 bases of the junction unmatched. CDR1 and CDR2 from the germline V gene are MDHEN and SYDVKM. The CDR3 has 18 residues.